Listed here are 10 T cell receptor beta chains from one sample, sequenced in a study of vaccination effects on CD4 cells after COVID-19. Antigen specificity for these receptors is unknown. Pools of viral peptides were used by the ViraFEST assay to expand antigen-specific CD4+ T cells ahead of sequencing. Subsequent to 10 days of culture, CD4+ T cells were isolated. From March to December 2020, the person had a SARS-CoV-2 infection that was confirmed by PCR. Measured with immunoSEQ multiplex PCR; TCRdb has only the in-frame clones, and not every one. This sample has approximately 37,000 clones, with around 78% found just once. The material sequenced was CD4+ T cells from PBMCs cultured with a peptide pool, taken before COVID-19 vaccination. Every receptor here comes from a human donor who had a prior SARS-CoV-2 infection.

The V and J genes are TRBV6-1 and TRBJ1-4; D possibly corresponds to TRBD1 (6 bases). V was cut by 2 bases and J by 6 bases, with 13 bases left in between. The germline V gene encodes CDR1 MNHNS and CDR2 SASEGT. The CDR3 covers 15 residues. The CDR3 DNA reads TGTGCCAGCAGTGAATCATGGGACACCGATGAAAAACTGTTTTTT. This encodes CASSESWDTDEKLFF.

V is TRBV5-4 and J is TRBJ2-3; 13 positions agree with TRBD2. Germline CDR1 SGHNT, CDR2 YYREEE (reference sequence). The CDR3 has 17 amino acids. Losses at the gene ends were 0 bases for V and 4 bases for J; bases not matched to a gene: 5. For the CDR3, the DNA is TGTGCCAGCAGCTTGGTGACTAGCGGGAGGTGGTCAGATACGCAGTATTTT. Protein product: CASSLVTSGRWSDTQYF.

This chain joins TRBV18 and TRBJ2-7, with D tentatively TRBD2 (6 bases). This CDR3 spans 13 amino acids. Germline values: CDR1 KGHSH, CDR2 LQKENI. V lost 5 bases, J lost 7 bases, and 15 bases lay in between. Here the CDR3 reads CASSRDSFREQYF. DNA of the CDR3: TGTGCCAGCTCAAGGGACTCATTTAGGGAGCAGTACTTC.

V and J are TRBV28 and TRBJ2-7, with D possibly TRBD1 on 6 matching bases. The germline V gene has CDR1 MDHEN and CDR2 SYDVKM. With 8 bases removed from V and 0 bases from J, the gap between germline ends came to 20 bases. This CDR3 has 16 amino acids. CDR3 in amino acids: CASPAPSGDASYEQYF. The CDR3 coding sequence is TGTGCCAGCCCAGCTCCGTCAGGGGACGCCTCCTACGAGCAGTACTTC. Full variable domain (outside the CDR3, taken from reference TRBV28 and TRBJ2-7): DVKVTQSSRYLVKRTGEKVFLECVQDMDHENMFWYRQDPGLGLRLIYFSYDVKMKEKGDIPEGYSVSREKKERFSLILESASTNQTSMYLCASPAPSGDASYEQYFGPGTRLTVT.

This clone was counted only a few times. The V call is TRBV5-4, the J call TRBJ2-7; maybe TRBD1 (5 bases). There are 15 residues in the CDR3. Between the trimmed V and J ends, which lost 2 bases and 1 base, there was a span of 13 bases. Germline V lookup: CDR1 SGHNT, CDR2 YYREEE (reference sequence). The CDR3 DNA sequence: TGTGCCAGCAGCTTCAGGGTGGGATTGTCCTACGAGCAGTACTTC. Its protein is CASSFRVGLSYEQYF.

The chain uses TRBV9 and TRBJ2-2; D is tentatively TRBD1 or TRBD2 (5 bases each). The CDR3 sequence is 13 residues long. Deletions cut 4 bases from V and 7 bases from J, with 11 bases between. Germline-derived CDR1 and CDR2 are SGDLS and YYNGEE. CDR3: CASSPWGNGELFF. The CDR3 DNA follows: TGTGCCAGCAGCCCCTGGGGGAACGGGGAGCTGTTTTTT.

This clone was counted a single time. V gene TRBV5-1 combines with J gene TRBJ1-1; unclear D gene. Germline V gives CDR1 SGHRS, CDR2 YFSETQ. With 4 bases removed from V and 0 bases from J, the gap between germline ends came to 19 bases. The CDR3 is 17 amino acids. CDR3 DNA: TGCGCCAGCAGCCCACCGGGATATGGCCTTTTGAACACTGAAGCTTTCTTT. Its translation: CASSPPGYGLLNTEAFF.

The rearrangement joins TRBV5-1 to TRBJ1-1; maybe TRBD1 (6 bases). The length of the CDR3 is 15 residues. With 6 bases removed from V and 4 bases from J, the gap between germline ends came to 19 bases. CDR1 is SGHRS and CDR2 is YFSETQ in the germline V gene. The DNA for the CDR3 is TGCGCCAGCACCACGAGGGGGGCCGGGGGCACTGAAGCTTTCTTT. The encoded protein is CASTTRGAGGTEAFF.

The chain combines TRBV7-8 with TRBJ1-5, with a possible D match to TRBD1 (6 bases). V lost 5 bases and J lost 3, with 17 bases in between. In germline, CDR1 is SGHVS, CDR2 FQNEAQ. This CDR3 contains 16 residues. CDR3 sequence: CASSTAKTGLNQPQHF. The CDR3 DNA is TGTGCCAGCAGCACAGCGAAGACAGGCCTCAATCAGCCCCAGCATTTT.

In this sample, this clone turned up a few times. CDR3 loop: CASTPSRDRETSGTSTDTQYF. The CDR3 DNA is TGTGCCAGCACCCCCTCCCGGGACAGGGAGACTAGCGGGACAAGCACAGATACGCAGTATTTT. This chain connects TRBV28 to TRBJ2-3, with 11 nucleotides matching TRBD2. The germline CDR1 and CDR2 sequences are MDHEN and SYDVKM. The V and J ends lost 7 bases and 0 bases, in that order; junction bases with no gene match: 21. The CDR3 loop spans 21 amino acids.